One and the same sample provided the 30 T cell receptor beta chains below, sequenced in a study of T cell responses to AZD1222 COVID-19 vaccine. Here immunoSEQ multiplex PCR was the method, and the copy in TCRdb shows in-frame clones only, minus some. This table holds tens of thousands of clones, around 90% found once. The sample here was peripheral blood, taken on day 0 of AZD1222 vaccination. Receptors were obtained from an adult in good health.

V is TRBV7-3 and J is TRBJ1-2; 8 positions match TRBD1. The CDR3 runs to 15 residues. V lost 1 base, J lost 6 bases, and 7 bases stayed unmatched. In germline, CDR1 is SGHTA, CDR2 FQGTGA. The CDR3 coding sequence is TGTGCCAGCAGCTTAAACGGCAGGGGGCAAGATGGCTACACCTTC. Translated, it gives CASSLNGRGQDGYTF.

The chain combines TRBV6-5 with TRBJ2-7; 8 bases are a match to TRBD1. V was clipped by 4 bases and J by 5 bases; unmatched bases: 1. Germline V gene sequence: CDR1 MNHEY, CDR2 SVGAGI. The CDR3 is made up of 12 amino acids. The CDR3 reads CASSSTGDEQYF. CDR3 bases: TGTGCCAGCAGTTCGACAGGGGACGAGCAGTACTTC.

This clone appeared once. The chain carries TRBV3-1 (or the pseudogene TRBV3-2) and TRBJ1-1; maybe TRBD1 (5 bases). Germline V gene lookup returns CDR1 LGHDT and CDR2 YNNKEL (reference sequence). Trimming removed 3 bases from V and 3 bases from J, with 14 bases in between. The CDR3 covers 15 residues. CDR3 loop: CASSQGGLGDTEAFF. The CDR3 DNA follows: TGTGCCAGCAGCCAGGGTGGTCTAGGGGACACTGAAGCTTTCTTT.

This chain links TRBV27 with TRBJ2-1, with D hard to call. CDR3 size: 11 residues. V lost 10 bases to trimming and J lost 6 bases, with 10 bases between them. Germline CDR1 MNHEY, CDR2 SMNVEV (reference sequence). The CDR3 sequence is CATHVLNEQFF. The CDR3 DNA follows: TGTGCCACCCACGTTCTCAATGAGCAGTTCTTC.

The gene calls are TRBV7-9 and TRBJ1-1; D is unresolved. The length of the CDR3 is 14 residues. With 6 bases removed from V and 2 bases from J, the gap between germline ends came to 13 bases. Germline-derived CDR1 and CDR2 are SEHNR and FQNEAQ (reference sequence). The CDR3 region is CASRTGPSNTEAFF. The DNA for the CDR3 is TGTGCCAGCAGAACTGGGCCGTCTAACACTGAAGCTTTCTTT.

The chain uses TRBV12-5 and TRBJ1-1, with 8 bases lining up with TRBD1. V was clipped by 2 bases and J by 1 base; unmatched bases: 27. In germline, CDR1 is LGHNT, CDR2 FRNRAP. The CDR3 runs 23 residues. Here the CDR3 reads CASGLSLPQVLDRGLVWNTEAFF. Written as DNA, the CDR3 is TGTGCTAGTGGTTTGTCTCTGCCCCAAGTACTTGACAGGGGTTTAGTGTGGAACACTGAAGCTTTCTTT.

V is TRBV27 and J is TRBJ1-5; maybe TRBD1 (6 bases). The CDR3 sequence is 14 residues long. V was shortened by 4 bases and J by 7 bases, with 14 bases between the two germline ends. The V gene's germline CDR1 is MNHEY and CDR2 SMNVEV (reference sequence). The CDR3 coding sequence is TGTGCCAGCAGTTACACAGGGTCGGGGCAGCCCCAGCATTTT. This encodes CASSYTGSGQPQHF.

The chain has TRBV5-1 and TRBJ1-5; D might be TRBD1 (6 bases). The V gene's germline CDR1 is SGHRS and CDR2 YFSETQ. V was cut by 0 bases and J by 3 bases, with 13 bases left in between. This CDR3 comprises 16 residues. As DNA, the CDR3 is TGCGCCAGCAGCTTGGGGGCAGGGGCGGCCAATCAGCCCCAGCATTTT. Translated: CASSLGAGAANQPQHF.

Only one count was recorded for this clone. The rearrangement joins TRBV19 to TRBJ2-2; unclear D gene. The CDR3 is 13 amino acids. With 3 bases removed from V and 7 bases from J, the gap between germline ends came to 9 bases. Per the germline V gene, CDR1 is LNHDA and CDR2 is SQIVND (reference sequence). CDR3 nucleotides: TGTGCCAGTAGTATGGAGCCAGACGGGGAGCTGTTTTTT. This gives the protein CASSMEPDGELFF.

CDR3 residues: CASRRQTGNYNSPLHF. The CDR3 nucleotides are TGTGCCAGCAGACGACAGACAGGGAACTATAATTCACCCCTCCACTTT. The rearrangement uses TRBV14 and TRBJ1-6; 7 nucleotides align to TRBD1. V lost 6 bases and J lost 3; bases outside the gene matches: 8. Per germline, CDR1 SGHDN and CDR2 FVKESK. CDR3 length: 16 amino acids.

The CDR3 sequence: CATSRERLRGMGGELFF. Written as DNA, the CDR3 is TGTGCCACCAGCAGGGAAAGACTTCGGGGGATGGGCGGGGAGCTGTTTTTT. V usage is TRBV15 and J usage is TRBJ2-2; a possible D gene is TRBD2 (6 bases). V lost 3 bases and J 7 bases, leaving 21 bases between the germline ends. The germline V gene has CDR1 LNHNV and CDR2 YYDKDF (reference sequence). The CDR3 sequence is 17 residues long.

The chain couples TRBV6-5 to TRBJ1-2; tentative D call: TRBD1 (6 bases). With 6 bases removed from V and 3 bases from J, the gap between germline ends came to 17 bases. This CDR3 has 15 amino acids. Germline V gives CDR1 MNHEY, CDR2 SVGAGI. CDR3 in DNA: TGTGCCAGCAGATCGCCATTTGGGGGCGACTATGGCTACACCTTC. It is translated as CASRSPFGGDYGYTF.

The chain recombines TRBV14 with TRBJ2-7, with TRBD1 as a possible D gene (6 bases). In germline, CDR1 is SGHDN, CDR2 FVKESK. The V end lost 1 base, the J end lost 4 bases, and 8 bases lay between the germline ends. The CDR3 extends over 13 amino acids. This chain's CDR3 is CASSQGGGYEQYF. In DNA, the CDR3 is TGTGCCAGCAGCCAAGGAGGGGGTTACGAGCAGTACTTC.

V is TRBV12-3 or TRBV12-4 and J is TRBJ1-2, with D unresolved. V lost 6 bases and J 6 bases, leaving 11 bases between the germline ends. The CDR3 length is 12 residues. For the CDR3, the DNA is TGTGCCAGCAGCTACTACAGCCATGGCTACACCTTC. The encoded protein is CASSYYSHGYTF.

The gene calls are TRBV10-3 and TRBJ2-6, with a possible D match to TRBD2 (6 bases). The CDR3 has 15 residues. CDR1 and CDR2 from the germline V gene are ENHRY and SYGVKD. Trimming cost V 4 bases and J 4 bases, with 11 bases left between them. This chain's CDR3 is CAISGRGRGANVLTF. CDR3 in DNA: TGTGCCATCAGTGGGCGGGGAAGGGGGGCCAACGTCCTGACTTTC.

The sample holds a few counts of this clone. J is TRBJ1-5 and V is TRBV5-1; tentatively, D is TRBD1 (5 bases). The germline V gene encodes CDR1 SGHRS and CDR2 YFSETQ. This CDR3 spans 14 amino acids. Trimming removed 4 bases at V and 2 bases at J, with 10 bases between. In DNA form, the CDR3 reads TGCGCCAGCAGCGCGGGGGGTGGCAATCAGCCCCAGCATTTT. Encoded protein: CASSAGGGNQPQHF.

This clone was observed a single time. The chain combines TRBV29-1 with TRBJ2-1; 14 bases are a match to TRBD2. The CDR3 is 16 amino acids. Losses at the gene ends were 6 bases for V and 7 bases for J; bases not matched to a gene: 11. CDR1 is SQVTM and CDR2 is ANQGSEA in the germline V gene. The chain's CDR3 is CSVRLAGGRSENEQFF. CDR3 DNA: TGCAGCGTGAGACTAGCGGGGGGGAGGTCGGAAAATGAGCAGTTCTTC.

The V gene is TRBV7-2, the J gene TRBJ1-2; maybe TRBD1 (6 bases). The CDR3 has 15 amino acids. CDR1 and CDR2 from the germline V gene are SGHTA and FQGNSA. V was cut by 5 bases and J by 7 bases, with 20 bases left in between. The DNA for the CDR3 is TGTGCCAGCAGCCAACCCGGACAGCAACTTATTGGCTACACCTTC. Amino acids: CASSQPGQQLIGYTF.

The V call is TRBV19, the J call TRBJ1-2; D is ambiguous. CDR1 and CDR2 from the germline V gene are LNHDA and SQIVND (reference sequence). This CDR3 is 13 amino acids long. The V end lost 3 bases, the J end lost 4 bases, and 9 bases lay between the germline ends. CDR3 coding DNA: TGTGCCAGTAGTATGTCGGAGATCTATGGCTACACCTTC. It translates to CASSMSEIYGYTF.

DNA of the CDR3: TGCAGCGTTGAAGAAACTCCAGGGATCGTAGAGACCCAGTACTTC. Protein sequence: CSVEETPGIVETQYF. The gene calls are TRBV29-1 and TRBJ2-5; D is perhaps TRBD1 (5 bases). The length of the CDR3 is 15 residues. Between the trimmed V and J ends, which lost 0 bases and 4 bases, there was a span of 15 bases. Germline loops: CDR1 SQVTM, CDR2 ANQGSEA.

The chain joins TRBV4-1 to TRBJ2-6; D is ambiguous. V gave up 0 bases and J gave up 4 bases, with 10 bases separating them. Germline assignment: CDR1 MGHRA and CDR2 YSYEKL. The CDR3 spans 16 residues. CDR3 coding DNA: TGCGCCAGCAGCCAAGATCGGCGCGCAGGGGCCAACGTCCTGACTTTC. Protein product: CASSQDRRAGANVLTF.

V gene TRBV9 combines with J gene TRBJ1-2; TRBD1 matches at 10 bases. The V gene end was trimmed by 3 bases and the J gene end by 5 bases; junction bases not matched to a gene: 10. This CDR3 contains 16 residues. Germline loops: CDR1 SGDLS, CDR2 YYNGEE. The DNA for the CDR3 is TGTGCCAGCAGCGGGGACAGGGGCTCTCTCGGTTATGGCTACACCTTC. This translates into CASSGDRGSLGYGYTF.

The chain is built from TRBV6-1 and TRBJ1-1; 7 nucleotides match TRBD1. The V gene's germline CDR1 is MNHNS and CDR2 SASEGT. The CDR3 extends over 15 amino acids. With V trimmed by 0 bases and J by 7 bases, 8 bases remained unmatched. The CDR3, as DNA: TGTGCCAGCAGTGAAGCGATACAGGGGAGGATTGAAGCTTTCTTT. It yields the protein CASSEAIQGRIEAFF.

This clone was counted a single time. V gene TRBV27 combines with J gene TRBJ1-5; tentatively, D is TRBD1 (5 bases). The CDR3 covers 16 residues. Germline V gene data show CDR1 as MNHEY and CDR2 as SMNVEV (reference sequence). Deletions cut 4 bases from V and 4 bases from J, with 17 bases between. The CDR3 sequence: CASSSPREGTNQPQHF. The CDR3 nucleotides are TGTGCCAGCAGTTCCCCCCGTGAAGGGACGAATCAGCCCCAGCATTTT.

The V and J genes are TRBV6-2 or TRBV6-3 and TRBJ1-5, with D possibly being TRBD1 (5 bases). The V and J ends lost 1 base and 4 bases respectively, with 8 bases between them. The CDR3 has 14 residues. Per the germline V gene, CDR1 is MNHEY and CDR2 is SVGEGT. CDR3 protein: CASSYLTANQPQHF. For the CDR3, the DNA is TGTGCCAGCAGTTACTTGACAGCTAATCAGCCCCAGCATTTT.

The chain carries TRBV28 and TRBJ1-4, with D uncertain. This CDR3 comprises 16 residues. Trimming shortened V by 6 bases and J by 5 bases, and 19 bases separated the two germline ends. Germline CDR1 reads MDHEN; CDR2 reads SYDVKM. DNA of the CDR3: TGTGCCAGCAGCACCCAAGGTTCAGCCACCAATGAAAAACTGTTTTTT. This codes for CASSTQGSATNEKLFF.

The genes are TRBV4-3 and TRBJ2-7, with 9 bases lining up with TRBD1. The CDR3 loop spans 13 amino acids. CDR1 and CDR2 from the germline V gene are LGHNA and YSLEER. V lost 3 bases and J lost 6; bases outside the gene matches: 3. The chain's CDR3 is CASSQGDRAEQYF. CDR3 DNA sequence: TGCGCCAGCAGCCAGGGGGACAGGGCCGAGCAGTACTTC.

This clone was observed a single time. The V call is TRBV5-1, the J call TRBJ1-1; 10 bases match TRBD1. This CDR3 region has 15 residues. The germline V gene encodes CDR1 SGHRS and CDR2 YFSETQ. With 8 bases clipped from V and 0 bases from J, the junction kept 7 bases outside the gene matches. CDR3 sequence reads: CASTTGGTMNTEAFF. The CDR3 nucleotides are TGCGCCAGTACGACAGGGGGCACCATGAACACTGAAGCTTTCTTT.

The chain recombines TRBV2 with TRBJ1-1, with 9 bases identical to TRBD1. The CDR3 consists of 14 residues. The germline V gene encodes CDR1 SNHLY and CDR2 FYNNEI. V was clipped by 6 bases and J by 1 base; unmatched bases: 3. As DNA, the CDR3 is TGTGCCAGCAGCCAACAGGGGGCGAACACTGAAGCTTTCTTT. Translating gives CASSQQGANTEAFF.

This clone was counted only a few times. The J gene is TRBJ2-7, the V gene TRBV5-4, with D maybe TRBD1 (6 bases). V lost 6 bases and J 5 bases, leaving 15 bases between the germline ends. The CDR3 sequence is 13 residues long. CDR1 is SGHNT, CDR2 YYREEE, per germline (reference sequence). The CDR3 DNA reads TGTGCCAGCAAGCCACAGGGCCGCGACGAGCAGTACTTC. It codes for CASKPQGRDEQYF. Full variable domain (outside the CDR3, taken from reference TRBV5-4 and TRBJ2-7): ETGVTQSPTHLIKTRGQQVTLRCSSQSGHNTVSWYQQALGQGPQFIFQYYREEENGRGNFPPRFSGLQFPNYSSELNVNALELDDSALYLCASKPQGRDEQYFGPGTRLTVT.